This T cell receptor (beta chain) was sequenced in a study of blood T cell repertoires in COVID-19. Per germline, CDR1 SNHLY and CDR2 FYNNEI. This CDR3 comprises 15 residues. V was pared by 2 bases and J by 2 bases, with 10 bases between. This clone was seen just once. Using immunoSEQ multiplex PCR, the repertoire was profiled, and TCRdb retains in-frame clones only, with some absent. This sample has 200,000 to 250,000 clones, with roughly 88% found just once. Sequenced input: peripheral blood. This TCR was recovered from a man between 45 and 60 years old with active or convalescent COVID-19. The rearrangement joins TRBV2 to TRBJ1-3, with a tentative D call TRBD1 (6 bases). CDR3 coding DNA: TGTGCCAGCAGTGAACGGGGGGGGCCTGGAAACACCATATATTTT. This sequence encodes CASSERGGPGNTIYF. The full variable domain, rest sourced from reference TRBV2 and TRBJ1-3, is EPEVTQTPSHQVTQMGQEVILRCVPISNHLYFYWYRQILGQKVEFLVSFYNNEISEKSEIFDDQFSVERPDGSNFTLKIRSTKLEDSAMYFCASSERGGPGNTIYFGEGSWLTVV.